The clone carrying this TCR beta chain has at least ten counts. The antigen is unknown. TCRdb redid the calling of the reads with MiXCR, one entry per CDR3 protein. Among hundreds of thousands of distinct CDR3 sequences listed, around 10% were seen once. Germline V gives CDR1 SGDLS, CDR2 YYNGEE. The CDR3 runs 17 residues. The V end lost 3 bases, the J end lost 0 bases, and 18 bases lay between the germline ends. These data come from a study of T cell repertoires in cytomegalovirus infection. In the study overall: Shared public TCR beta signatures pointed to both CMV infection and a matching HLA type. General observations from the study: HLA-C-restricted CMV-specific TCR beta clonotypes prevailed in the ex vivo response. The study identified carriers of CMV plus the relevant HLA from cumulative public TCR beta family frequency.

The genes are TRBV9 and TRBJ1-1; D unclear. Sequenced input: PBMCs. The TCR originated in a human donor in good health (CMV status not recorded). Some clones in this sample may be carry-over from other donors' samples. CDR3 nucleotides: TGTGCCAGCAGCGATACAGCTTCCCAAGGCATGAACACTGAAGCTTTCTTT. It translates to CASSDTASQGMNTEAFF. The full variable domain, rest sourced from reference TRBV9 and TRBJ1-1, is DSGVTQTPKHLITATGQRVTLRCSPRSGDLSVYWYQQSLDQGLQFLIQYYNGEERAKGNILERFSAQQFPDLHSELNLSSLELGDSALYFCASSDTASQGMNTEAFFGQGTRLTVV.